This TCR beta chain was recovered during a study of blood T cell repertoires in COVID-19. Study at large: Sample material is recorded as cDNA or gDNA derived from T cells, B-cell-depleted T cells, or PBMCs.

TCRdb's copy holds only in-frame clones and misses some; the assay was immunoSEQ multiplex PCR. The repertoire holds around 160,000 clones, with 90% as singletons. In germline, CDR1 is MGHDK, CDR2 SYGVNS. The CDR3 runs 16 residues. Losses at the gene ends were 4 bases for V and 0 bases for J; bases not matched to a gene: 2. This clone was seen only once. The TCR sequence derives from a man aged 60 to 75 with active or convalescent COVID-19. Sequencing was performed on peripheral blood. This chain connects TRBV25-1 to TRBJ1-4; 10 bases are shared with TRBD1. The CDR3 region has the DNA TGTGCCAGCAGTGGACAGGGGGCCCCAACTAATGAAAAACTGTTTTTT. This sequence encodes CASSGQGAPTNEKLFF.